These T cell receptor beta chains were read from a single sample in a study of shared clonotypes between healthy human individuals. Assay used: immunoSEQ multiplex PCR; TCRdb lists only in-frame clones, some missing. The data contain hundreds of thousands of clones, 73% of them singletons. Sequences were obtained from memory CD4+ T cells sorted from blood. The source is a woman between 25 and 40 years old in good health. Each CDR3 is given with its conserved first and last residue. The D gene is left open where the match is weak. Some rows have no size entry. The others give once, few or many, or a class for an expanded clone.

TRBJ1-5 TRBV19 NA NA TGTGCCAGCAGCCCTCCGGGGGCCCGGAGTCGGCCCCAGCATTTT CASSPPGARSRPQHF
TRBJ2-5 TRBV23-1 NA NA TGCGCCAGCAGTCGCCTGGGACGGTACCAAGAGACCCAGTACTTC CASSRLGRYQETQYF
TRBJ1-5 TRBV28 NA NA TGTGCCAGCAGTCCAGACGTGAGTAATCAGCCCCAGCATTTT CASSPDVSNQPQHF
TRBJ2-1 TRBV5-4 TRBD2 NA TGTGCCAGCAGCTTGGGCGGGAGGCACAATGAGCAGTTCTTC CASSLGGRHNEQFF
TRBJ2-3 TRBV4-2 TRBD2 NA TGTGCCAGCAGCCAAACCCCTCGGGGAGGGCCGAGCACAGATACGCAGTATTTT CASSQTPRGGPSTDTQYF
TRBJ2-7 TRBV6-5 NA NA TGTGCCAGCAGTTCCGGGACAACCCTCTACGAGCAGTACTTC CASSSGTTLYEQYF
TRBJ1-2 TRBV7-9 TRBD1 NA TGTGCCAGCAGCGCGAGGGACAGGGGGTCGGATGGCTACACCTTC CASSARDRGSDGYTF
TRBJ1-2 TRBV30 TRBD1 NA TGTGCCTGGAGTGAGAACAGGGGGGGACGGGGCTACACCTTC CAWSENRGGRGYTF
TRBJ2-7 TRBV7-8 TRBD2 NA TGTGCCAGCAGCCTAGGAACACCGGGACTAGCGGGAGTTGGGCAGTACTTC CASSLGTPGLAGVGQYF
TRBJ1-5 TRBV19 NA few TGTGCCAGTAGCCTGACAGAGGATCAGCCCCAGCATTTT CASSLTEDQPQHF
TRBJ1-2 TRBV30 NA NA TGTGCCTGGAGATCGACAGGAGCCTATGGCTACACCTTC CAWRSTGAYGYTF
TRBJ2-5 TRBV7-2 TRBD2 NA TGTGCCAGCAGCTTTAAGGCGGGAGGGCCTTTAGAGACCCAGTACTTC CASSFKAGGPLETQYF
TRBJ2-5 TRBV18 TRBD2 NA TGTGCCAGTAAGAATAGCGGGAGCCCTCAAGAGACCCAGTACTTC CASKNSGSPQETQYF
TRBJ2-5 TRBV9 NA NA TGTGCCAGCAGCGTGGGACAAGGGGGAGAGACCCAGTACTTC CASSVGQGGETQYF
TRBJ2-2 TRBV5-1 TRBD2 NA TGCGCCAGCAGCTTCCTTTTTGCGGGAGGAGACACCGGGGAGCTGTTTTTT CASSFLFAGGDTGELFF
TRBJ2-7 TRBV2 TRBD2 NA TGTGCCACGTGCGGAGAGCGGGAGAAAGAGCAGTACTTC CATCGEREKEQYF
TRBJ1-4 TRBV19 NA NA TGTGCCAGTAGCATATTCCGACAGTACAAGAGTGAAAAACTGTTTTTT CASSIFRQYKSEKLFF
TRBJ1-5 TRBV25-1 NA NA TGTGCCAGCACAGTAGGTCCCGGGCTGGGGTTCAATCAGCCCCAGCATTTT CASTVGPGLGFNQPQHF
TRBJ1-1 TRBV11-2 NA NA TGTGCCAGCAGCCCTATGGAGGGCACTGAAGCTTTCTTT CASSPMEGTEAFF
TRBJ2-3 TRBV5-1 TRBD2 once TGCGCCAGCAGAGCGGGAGACAGCACAGATACGCAGTATTTT CASRAGDSTDTQYF
TRBJ2-1 TRBV7-9 NA NA TGTGCCAGCAGCTTCGCGGGACGCGCTAACAATGAGCAGTTCTTC CASSFAGRANNEQFF
TRBJ2-3 TRBV19 TRBD2 NA TGTGCCAGTAGTACCGGGACTAGCGCGTCAGATACGCAGTATTTT CASSTGTSASDTQYF
TRBJ1-4 TRBV14 TRBD1 NA TGTGCCAGCAGCCATGGGACAGGGGGAAAACTGTTTTTT CASSHGTGGKLFF
TRBJ1-2 TRBV2 NA NA TGTGCCAGCAGTCCCCAGGGGCACTTCTATGGCTACACCTTC CASSPQGHFYGYTF
TRBJ2-5 TRBV11-3 TRBD2 once TGTGCCAGCAGCTTAGGGACCGGACTAGCGGGGGAAGAGACCCAGTACTTC CASSLGTGLAGEETQYF
TRBJ2-3 TRBV5-1 NA NA TGCGCCAGCAGCTTGGTCACAGGGACAGATACGCAGTATTTT CASSLVTGTDTQYF
TRBJ1-4 TRBV15 TRBD1 few TGTGCCACCGGAGGGACAGGGGGTGAAAAACTGTTTTTT CATGGTGGEKLFF
TRBJ2-7 TRBV25-1 TRBD2 NA TGTGCCAGCAGTGACCGCGGGACTAGCGGATCCTACGAGCAGTACTTC CASSDRGTSGSYEQYF
TRBJ1-3 TRBV2 TRBD1 NA TGTGCCAGCAGAGAGACAGGGCAAGGAAACACCATATATTTT CASRETGQGNTIYF
TRBJ1-5 TRBV16 NA NA TGTGCCAGCAGCCCCCGCGCAGTCGCTGGTAATCAGCCCCAGCATTTT CASSPRAVAGNQPQHF
TRBJ1-1 TRBV15 NA NA TGTGCCACCAGCCCCGGGGAAGGCACTGAAGCTTTCTTT CATSPGEGTEAFF
TRBJ1-4 TRBV30 NA NA TGTGCCTGGAGTGTATCCCCCCCGGAAAAACTGTTTTTT CAWSVSPPEKLFF
TRBJ1-3 TRBV27 NA NA TGTGCCAGCATTCAAAGGGGGGCCTCTGGAAACACCATATATTTT CASIQRGASGNTIYF
TRBJ2-7 TRBV11-2 NA NA TGTGCCAGCAGAGCGGCCCTACCCTACGAGCAGTACTTC CASRAALPYEQYF
TRBJ1-5 TRBV2 NA few TGTGCCAGCAGTGGTTTGTATGGGCCCCAGCATTTT CASSGLYGPQHF
TRBJ1-2 TRBV28 NA few TGTGCCACCACAACCTATGCCGGGACCGATGGCTACACCTTC CATTTYAGTDGYTF
TRBJ2-3 TRBV4-1 TRBD2 NA TGCGCCAGCAGTCGAGCGGGAGGAGCGGATACGCAGTATTTT CASSRAGGADTQYF
TRBJ1-2 TRBV25-1 NA NA TGTGCCAGCAGTGACGCAGGCAGGGCTAACTATGGCTACACCTTC CASSDAGRANYGYTF
TRBJ2-1 TRBV5-1 TRBD2 NA TGCGCCAGCACCCCTGGCGGGAGGGCCGGGAATGAGCAGTTCTTC CASTPGGRAGNEQFF
TRBJ2-7 TRBV2 TRBD1 NA TGTGCCAGCAGTCTCCGGGACAGGGGGAGGGAGCAGTACTTC CASSLRDRGREQYF
TRBJ2-6 TRBV15 TRBD1 few TGTGCCACCAGCAGAGAAACAGGGGCTGGGGCCAACGTCCTGACTTTC CATSRETGAGANVLTF
TRBJ2-4 TRBV6-1 TRBD1 NA TGTGCCACCAAACAGGGGGCCAAAAACATTCAGTACTTC CATKQGAKNIQYF
TRBJ2-1 TRBV6-5 NA NA TGTGCCACGATGCGACCGATAACCGCCTACAATGAGCAGTTCTTC CATMRPITAYNEQFF
TRBJ2-2 TRBV28 NA few TGTGCCAGCAGGGTCCCGAACACCGGGGAGCTGTTTTTT CASRVPNTGELFF
TRBJ2-3 TRBV7-9 NA NA TGTGCCAGCAGCTTAACCGTTGGAGATACGCAGTATTTT CASSLTVGDTQYF
TRBJ2-1 TRBV27 NA once TGTGCCAGCAGTTCCGACTGGCGCCCCAGGACGGATGAGCAGTTCTTC CASSSDWRPRTDEQFF
TRBJ1-5 TRBV28 NA NA TGTGCCAGCAGTCGACAGAATCAGCCCCAGCATTTT CASSRQNQPQHF
TRBJ2-2 TRBV18 NA NA TGTGCCAGCTCACCGGTAGCGGTTACGAACACCGGGGAGCTGTTTTTT CASSPVAVTNTGELFF
TRBJ2-4 TRBV19 NA NA TGTGCCAGTAGTCCCACCGCTTGGGGGGTAGCCAAAAACATTCAGTACTTC CASSPTAWGVAKNIQYF